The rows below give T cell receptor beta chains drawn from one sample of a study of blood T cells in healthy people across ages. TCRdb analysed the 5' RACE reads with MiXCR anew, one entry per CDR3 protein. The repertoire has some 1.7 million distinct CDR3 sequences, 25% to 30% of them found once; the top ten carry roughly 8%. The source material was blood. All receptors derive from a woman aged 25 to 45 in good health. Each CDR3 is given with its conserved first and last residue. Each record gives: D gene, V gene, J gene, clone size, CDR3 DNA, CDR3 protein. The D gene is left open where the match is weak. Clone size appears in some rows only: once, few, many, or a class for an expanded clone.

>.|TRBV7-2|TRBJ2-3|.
TGTGCCAGCAGCTTAAACCAATACACAGATACGCAGTATTTT
CASSLNQYTDTQYF
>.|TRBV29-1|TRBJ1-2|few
TGCAGCGTTACTCCAGGGACGGCCTATGGCTACACCTTC
CSVTPGTAYGYTF
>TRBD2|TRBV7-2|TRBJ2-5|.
TGTGCCAACAGCTTTAGCGGGAGAGGCTCAGAGACCCAGTACTTC
CANSFSGRGSETQYF
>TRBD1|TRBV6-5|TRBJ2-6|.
TGTGCCAGCAGTTGCTCCCTTAGGGACAGACGATTATCTGGGGCCAACGTCCTGACTTTC
CASSCSLRDRRLSGANVLTF
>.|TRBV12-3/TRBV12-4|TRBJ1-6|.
TGTGCCAGCAGGGGAGGCGATCCACCCCTCCACTTT
CASRGGDPPLHF
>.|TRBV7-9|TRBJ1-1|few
TGTGCCAGCAGCTTAGTAGGGCCCTACACTGAAGCTTTCTTT
CASSLVGPYTEAFF
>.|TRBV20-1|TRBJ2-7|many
TGCAGTGCTACAGACTCTCAGTTGGACGAGCAGTACTTC
CSATDSQLDEQYF
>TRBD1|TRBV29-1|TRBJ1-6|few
TGCAGCGTTGAAGACAGGGGGCCAGGGTCACCCCTCCACTTT
CSVEDRGPGSPLHF
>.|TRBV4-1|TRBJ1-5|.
TGCGCCAGCAGCCAAACGCAGGGTAGCAATCAGCCCCAGCATTTT
CASSQTQGSNQPQHF
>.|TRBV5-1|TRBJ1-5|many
TGCGCCAGCAGCTTAGGGACGGAGGCTCAACCCCAGCATTTT
CASSLGTEAQPQHF
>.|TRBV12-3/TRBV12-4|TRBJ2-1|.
TGTGCCAGCAGTTTTCGGCGCCCCCACAATGAGCAGTTCTTC
CASSFRRPHNEQFF
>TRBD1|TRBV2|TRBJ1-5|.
TGTGCCAGCAGCTTGGGGGAAGGACAGGTCGTATCCCGTCAGCCCCAGCATTTT
CASSLGEGQVVSRQPQHF
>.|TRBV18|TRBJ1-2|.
TGTGCCAGCTCACTTATGACGGGGGCCTCCTATGGCTGCACCTTC
CASSLMTGASYGCTF
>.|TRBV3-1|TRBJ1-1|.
TGTGCCAGCAGCCAGGGGGTGGGGATGAACACTGAAGCTTTCTTT
CASSQGVGMNTEAFF
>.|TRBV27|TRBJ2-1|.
TGTGCCAGCAGCGTAGCGACCTCCTACAATGAGCAGTTCTTC
CASSVATSYNEQFF
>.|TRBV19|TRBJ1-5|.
TGTGCCAGTAGTATAGATCCTTCAACCCGTCAGCCCCAGCATTTT
CASSIDPSTRQPQHF
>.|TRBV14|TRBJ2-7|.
TGCGCCAGCAGCCGCGAATTAGTCTCCTACGAGCAGTACTTC
CASSRELVSYEQYF
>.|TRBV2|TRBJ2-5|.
TGTGCCAGCAGTGACAGGGGGGTATCCCGGAGGGGCCAGTACTTC
CASSDRGVSRRGQYF
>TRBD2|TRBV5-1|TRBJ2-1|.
TGCGCCAGCAGCTTGCTGACTAGCGGAAACAATGAGCAGTTCTTC
CASSLLTSGNNEQFF
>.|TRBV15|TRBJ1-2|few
TGTGTCACCAGCAGAGATACACAGCCGTTTAGATATGGCTACACCTTC
CVTSRDTQPFRYGYTF
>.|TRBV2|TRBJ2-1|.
TGTGCCAGCAGTGAGACACGGGAAGATGAGCAGTTCTTC
CASSETREDEQFF
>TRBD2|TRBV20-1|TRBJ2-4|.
TGCAGTGCCCCGAACGGACTAGCGGGAGAAGAGCAGTACTTC
CSAPNGLAGEEQYF
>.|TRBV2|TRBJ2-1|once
TGTGCCAGCAGTGGGATAAACCGCTCCTACAATGAGCAGTTCTTC
CASSGINRSYNEQFF
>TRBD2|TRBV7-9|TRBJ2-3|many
TGTGCCAGCAGCTTAAGGCGGGAGATTACAGATACGCAGTATTTT
CASSLRREITDTQYF
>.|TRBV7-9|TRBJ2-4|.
TGTGCCAGCAGCTTAGGGGACTCCAGGGACATTCAGTACTTC
CASSLGDSRDIQYF
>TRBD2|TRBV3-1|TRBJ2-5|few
TGTGCCAGCGGGTACGGGACTAGCGGGAGGTACCAAGAGACCCAGTACTTC
CASGYGTSGRYQETQYF
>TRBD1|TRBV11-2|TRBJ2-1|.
TGTGCCAGCAGATTTATTGCCGCCGGGACAGGTTCCTACAGTGAGCAGTTCTTC
CASRFIAAGTGSYSEQFF
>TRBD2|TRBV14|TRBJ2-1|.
TGTGCCAGCAGCCAGAAGACTAGCGGGAGAATTAATGAGCAGTTCTTC
CASSQKTSGRINEQFF
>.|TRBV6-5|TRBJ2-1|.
TGTGCCAGCAGTTACTCGAAGGCTAGCTCAAGGTACAATGAGCAGTTCTTC
CASSYSKASSRYNEQFF
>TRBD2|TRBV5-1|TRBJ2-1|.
TGCGCCAGCAGCTTGGAGGCGGCGGGGGGGCGCAATGAGCAGTTCTTC
CASSLEAAGGRNEQFF
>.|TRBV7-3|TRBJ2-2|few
TGTGCCAGCAGCCCTGCTGGTACCGGGGAGCTGTTTTTT
CASSPAGTGELFF
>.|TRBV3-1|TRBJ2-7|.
TGTGCCAGCAGCCAAGGTATCGCGGTGGCCTACGAGCAGTACTTC
CASSQGIAVAYEQYF
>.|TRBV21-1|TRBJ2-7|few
TGTGCCAGCAGCGCGGTAGCGGAGCCCTACGAGCAGTACTTC
CASSAVAEPYEQYF
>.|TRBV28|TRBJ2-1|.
TGTGCCAGCTGGAGCGAATCCTACAATGAGCAGTTCTTC
CASWSESYNEQFF
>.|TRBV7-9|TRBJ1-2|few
TGTGCCAGCAGCCTAGGAGGGCTATTTAACTATGGCTACACCTTC
CASSLGGLFNYGYTF
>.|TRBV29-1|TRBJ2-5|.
TGCAGCGTTGGGCAGGGGTCAAACCAAGAGACCCAGTACTTC
CSVGQGSNQETQYF
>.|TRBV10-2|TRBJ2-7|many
TGCGCCAGCAGAGCGATGAGAGGTGGATCCTACGAGCAGTACTTC
CASRAMRGGSYEQYF
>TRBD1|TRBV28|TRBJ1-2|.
TGTGCCAGCAGTTTCGACAGGGGGCTGGGTAGCTACACCTTC
CASSFDRGLGSYTF
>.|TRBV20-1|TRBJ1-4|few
TGCAGTGCTAGAGCGTCTTTGACAGCACGTAATGAAAAACTGTTTTTT
CSARASLTARNEKLFF
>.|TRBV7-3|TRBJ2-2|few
TGTGCCAGCAGCTTAGCTTCTGGGGGGACCGGGGAGCTGTTTTTT
CASSLASGGTGELFF
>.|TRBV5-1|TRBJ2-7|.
TGCGCCTGCAGCTTTGACCTAGTTTACAATGAGCAGTACTTC
CACSFDLVYNEQYF
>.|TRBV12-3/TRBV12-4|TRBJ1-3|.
TGTGCCAGCAGTTGGGCCGGTACTACTGGAAACACCATATATTTT
CASSWAGTTGNTIYF
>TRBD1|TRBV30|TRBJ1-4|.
TGTGCCTGGAGTGTACAGGGGGGGGAAAACCTGTTTTTT
CAWSVQGGENLFF
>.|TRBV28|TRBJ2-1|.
TGTGCCGGCAGTTTCCCACAGGATCGAGACAATGAGCAGTTCTTC
CAGSFPQDRDNEQFF
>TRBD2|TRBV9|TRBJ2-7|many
TGTGCCAGCAGCGTGGCGGGGGGCCCCTACGAGCAGTACTTC
CASSVAGGPYEQYF
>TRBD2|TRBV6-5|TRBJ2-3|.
TGTGCCAGCAGTTACTCGGGACTAGCGGCCACAGATACGCAGTATTTT
CASSYSGLAATDTQYF
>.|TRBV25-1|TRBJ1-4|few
TGTGCCAGCAGTGACGGGGTGGAGGAAAAACTGTTTTTT
CASSDGVEEKLFF
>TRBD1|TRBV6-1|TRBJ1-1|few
TGTGCCAGCTCTCTCTCAGGGGGCGTGGAGAACACTGAAGCTTTCTTT
CASSLSGGVENTEAFF
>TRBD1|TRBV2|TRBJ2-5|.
TGTGCCAGCGGACAGGGGCCAGAGACCCAGTACTTC
CASGQGPETQYF
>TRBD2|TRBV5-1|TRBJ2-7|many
TGCGCCAGCAGCACGGGACTAGCGGGGGGTACCTACGAGCAGTACTTC
CASSTGLAGGTYEQYF
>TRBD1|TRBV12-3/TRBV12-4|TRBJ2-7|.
TGTGCCAGCAGTGGGGACAGGGGTGGCGCCTACGAGCGGTACTTC
CASSGDRGGAYERYF